Presented here are 15 T cell receptor beta chains from one specimen sequenced in a study of blood T cell repertoires in COVID-19. Assay used: immunoSEQ multiplex PCR; TCRdb lists only in-frame clones, some missing. The data contain approximately 300,000 clones, over 75% of them seen just once; the ten biggest clones take up more than 3%. Sequences were obtained from peripheral blood. These receptors were collected from a woman aged 45-60 years with active or convalescent COVID-19.

Here the CDR3 reads CASSPGGGGTEPQHF. The CDR3 region has the DNA TGTGCCAGCAGCCCCGGGGGAGGGGGTACAGAGCCCCAGCATTTT. V gene TRBV3-1 (or the pseudogene TRBV3-2) combines with J gene TRBJ1-5; perhaps TRBD1 as D (6 bases). Germline V CDR1 and CDR2: LGHDT, YNNKEL (reference sequence). Trimming pared 4 bases from V and 8 bases from J, leaving 18 bases between. The CDR3 contains 15 residues.

The chain links TRBV30 to TRBJ1-5; D is possibly TRBD1 (5 bases). With 2 bases removed from V and 0 bases from J, the gap between germline ends came to 32 bases. Germline V lookup: CDR1 GTSNPN, CDR2 SVGIG (reference sequence). This CDR3 region has 22 residues. CDR3 DNA: TGTGCCTGGAGTCCCCACGGGGCAGGGAGGTCGAACGACACGGATAGCAATCAGCCCCAGCATTTT. Its protein is CAWSPHGAGRSNDTDSNQPQHF.

This chain joins TRBV19 and TRBJ1-5, with 8 positions matching TRBD1. This CDR3 spans 16 amino acids. CDR1 and CDR2 from the germline V gene are LNHDA and SQIVND (reference sequence). V lost 8 bases, J lost 7 bases, and 16 bases stayed unmatched. CDR3 sequence reads: CASLPDVTGVYQPQHF. The CDR3 bases are TGTGCCAGTTTGCCCGACGTGACAGGGGTGTACCAGCCCCAGCATTTT.

This clone occurred a few times. This rearrangement joins TRBV7-9 to TRBJ2-7; 9 bases line up with TRBD1. In germline, CDR1 is SEHNR, CDR2 FQNEAQ (reference sequence). V trimming: 5 bases; J trimming: 0 bases; junction bases outside the gene matches: 5. This CDR3 has 15 amino acids. The chain's CDR3 is CASSDGQGSSYEQYF. The CDR3, as DNA: TGTGCCAGCAGCGATGGACAGGGGAGCTCCTACGAGCAGTACTTC.

The V call is TRBV27, the J call TRBJ1-2; 7 bases align to TRBD1. The germline CDR1 and CDR2 sequences are MNHEY and SMNVEV (reference sequence). The CDR3 spans 18 residues. V lost 5 bases to trimming and J lost 2 bases; unmatched junction nucleotides: 17. As DNA, the CDR3 is TGTGCCAGCAGTCGAATGAGTACAGGGGTTTGGACGAACTATGGCTACACCTTC. Amino acid sequence: CASSRMSTGVWTNYGYTF.

The chain employs TRBV28 and TRBJ1-1; 7 bases fit TRBD1. With 8 bases clipped from V and 3 bases from J, the junction kept 9 bases outside the gene matches. Germline loops: CDR1 MDHEN, CDR2 SYDVKM. This CDR3 contains 14 residues. The CDR3 nucleotides read TGTGCCAGCGGAACAGGGGCCTTGTACACTGAAGCTTTCTTT. Protein sequence: CASGTGALYTEAFF.

The chain couples TRBV5-4 to TRBJ2-3; 12 bases are a match to TRBD2. CDR3 length: 17 residues. Germline assignment: CDR1 SGHNT and CDR2 YYREEE (reference sequence). The V and J ends lost 7 bases and 1 base, in that order; junction bases with no gene match: 10. The CDR3 protein is CASGSPGTSGRTDTQYF. CDR3 DNA sequence: TGTGCCAGCGGTTCGCCAGGGACTAGCGGGCGCACAGATACGCAGTATTTT.

This rearrangement joins TRBV11-1 to TRBJ1-1; 7 bases map to TRBD1. Germline V gene sequence: CDR1 SGHAT, CDR2 FQDESV (reference sequence). The J segment lost 3 bases and the V segment lost 6 bases, leaving 7 bases of the junction unmatched. The CDR3 spans 14 residues. CDR3 sequence: CASRGRGEHTEAFF. CDR3 coding DNA: TGTGCCAGCAGAGGCAGGGGGGAGCACACTGAAGCTTTCTTT.

The rearrangement joins TRBV11-2 to TRBJ2-7, with 8 bases fitting TRBD1. The CDR3 has 15 residues. The V segment lost 1 base and the J segment 6 bases; nucleotides outside the gene matches: 8. Germline V gene lookup returns CDR1 SGHAT and CDR2 FQNNGV. The CDR3, as DNA: TGTGCCAGCAGCTTAGGACAGGGGATATCAGGCGAGCAGTACTTC. Amino acid sequence: CASSLGQGISGEQYF.

V gene TRBV11-3 combines with J gene TRBJ2-5; D might be TRBD1 (6 bases). Looked up from germline, CDR1 is SGHNT and CDR2 is YENEEA. The CDR3 spans 15 residues. V was pared by 1 base and J by 9 bases, with 18 bases between. CDR3 protein: CASSLGIGDRQAQYF. The DNA of the CDR3 is TGTGCCAGCAGCTTAGGCATCGGGGATCGACAGGCCCAGTACTTC.

V gene TRBV7-9 combines with J gene TRBJ2-7; D uncertain. The CDR3 covers 12 residues. V gave up 6 bases and J gave up 7 bases, with 13 bases separating them. The germline V gene has CDR1 SEHNR and CDR2 FQNEAQ (reference sequence). This chain's CDR3 is CASSSSLLEQYF. The CDR3 nucleotides read TGTGCCAGCAGTTCCTCCCTCTTAGAGCAGTACTTC.

The rearrangement links TRBV7-2 to TRBJ2-5, with 9 bases that match TRBD2. The ends lost 3 bases at V and 4 bases at J; junction bases unmatched: 12. The CDR3 covers 17 residues. In germline, CDR1 is SGHTA, CDR2 FQGNSA. The CDR3 spells CASSFGGTGLAIETQYF. The CDR3 region has the DNA TGTGCCAGCAGCTTTGGGGGAACCGGACTAGCGATAGAGACCCAGTACTTC.

The rearrangement links TRBV19 to TRBJ2-7, with TRBD1 matching 7 bases. J gave up 2 bases and V 6 bases, and 7 bases lay outside the gene matches. This CDR3 spans 14 amino acids. Germline-derived CDR1 and CDR2 are LNHDA and SQIVND (reference sequence). The CDR3 sequence: CASSAGTAAYEQYF. CDR3 nucleotide sequence: TGTGCCAGTAGCGCCGGGACAGCCGCCTACGAGCAGTACTTC.

The rearrangement uses TRBV6-5 and TRBJ1-1, with D possibly matching TRBD1 (6 bases). Trimming took 4 bases from V and 3 from J, leaving 9 bases between them. Per the germline V gene, CDR1 is MNHEY and CDR2 is SVGAGI. The CDR3 length is 13 residues. The CDR3 coding sequence is TGTGCCAGCAGTTCGAACAGGGACACTGAAGCTTTCTTT. Encoded protein: CASSSNRDTEAFF.

V usage is TRBV6-1 and J usage is TRBJ1-1, with TRBD1 as a possible D gene (6 bases). Trimming took 3 bases from V and 11 from J, leaving 16 bases between them. The CDR3 contains 13 residues. Germline CDR1 MNHNS, CDR2 SASEGT. CDR3 amino acids: CASSDAQGTRAFF. The CDR3 DNA reads TGTGCCAGCAGTGATGCTCAGGGGACAAGGGCTTTCTTT.